This T cell receptor (beta chain) stems from a study of T cell repertoires in cytomegalovirus infection. Study-level information: Matching HLA type and CMV infection were both indicated by public TCR beta signatures.

TCRdb called the reads again in MiXCR, with one record for every CDR3 protein. The data contain 80,000 to 130,000 distinct CDR3 sequences, 20% to 25% of them singletons. General study findings and limits: HLA-C-restricted CMV clonotypes gave the most frequent clonotype in two of eight donors. Individuals carrying CMV plus the relevant HLA were identified by cumulative frequency of public TCR beta families.

Germline V gene data show CDR1 as SGHTA and CDR2 as FQGNSA. V shed 1 base and J shed 3 bases, with 13 bases lying between them. The CDR3 spans 15 residues. There are many counts of this clonotype. Its antigen is undetermined. Input material: CD8+ T cells from PBMCs. The sequence came from a human donor in good health (CMV status not recorded). Some clones in this sample may be carry-over from other donors' samples. The chain uses TRBV7-2 and TRBJ2-7; D call uncertain. This CDR3 reads CASSLVAGPDYEQYF. CDR3 coding DNA: TGTGCCAGCAGCTTAGTGGCAGGACCCGACTACGAGCAGTACTTC.